These 24 T cell receptor beta chains were all obtained from the same sample, sequenced in a study of T cell responses to AZD1222 COVID-19 vaccine. Clones were sequenced by immunoSEQ multiplex PCR, and TCRdb holds only the in-frame ones, with some missing. This sample has about 110,000 clones, with roughly nine tenths found just once. The specimen was peripheral blood, collected 28 days after the second AZD1222 dose. The receptors derive from an adult who received the AZD1222 COVID-19 vaccine.

CDR3 residues: CASSFGQGRDEQYF. The DNA of the CDR3 is TGTGCCAGCAGCTTTGGACAGGGGCGGGACGAGCAGTACTTC. The genes are TRBV7-2 and TRBJ2-7; 9 bases fit TRBD1. V was pared by 3 bases and J by 5 bases, with 5 bases of the junction left unmatched. Germline values: CDR1 SGHTA, CDR2 FQGNSA. The CDR3 runs to 14 residues.

This chain joins TRBV29-1 and TRBJ2-3; 7 bases map to TRBD1. Germline trimming cut 0 bases from V and 2 bases from J; bases unmatched to any gene: 8. The CDR3 is 16 amino acids. Germline V gene lookup returns CDR1 SQVTM and CDR2 ANQGSEA. DNA of the CDR3: TGCAGCGTTGAAGAAATACAGGGGTGGTACACAGATACGCAGTATTTT. Its translation: CSVEEIQGWYTDTQYF.

The chain joins TRBV29-1 to TRBJ2-7, with D possibly matching TRBD1 (7 bases). CDR3 length: 14 residues. CDR1 and CDR2 (germline): SQVTM, ANQGSEA. V lost 1 base and J lost 3, with 13 bases in between. This CDR3 is CSVEGGTDLYEQYF. The CDR3 nucleotides read TGCAGCGTTGAAGGCGGGACAGACCTCTACGAGCAGTACTTC.

The rearrangement uses TRBV11-1 and TRBJ1-2; the D gene is possibly TRBD1 (6 bases). V was shortened by 2 bases and J by 2 bases, with 6 bases between the two germline ends. The CDR3 is 13 amino acids. Germline lookup yields CDR1 SGHAT and CDR2 FQDESV (reference sequence). The CDR3 loop reads CASSLQGNYGYTF. The CDR3 nucleotides read TGTGCCAGCAGCTTACAGGGGAACTATGGCTACACCTTC.

This chain links TRBV15 with TRBJ2-7; D is perhaps TRBD1 or TRBD2 (7 bases each). The germline gives CDR1 LNHNV, CDR2 YYDKDF (reference sequence). This CDR3 is built from 15 residues. Trimming pared 1 base from V and 4 bases from J, leaving 14 bases between. Here the CDR3 DNA reads TGTGCCACCAGCAGAGGCAGGGGGGGCCAATACGAGCAGTACTTC. It is translated as CATSRGRGGQYEQYF.

This rearrangement joins TRBV6-9 to TRBJ2-5; TRBD1 or TRBD2 may be the D gene (5 bases each). V was cut by 4 bases and J by 2 bases, with 11 bases left in between. The germline V gene encodes CDR1 MNHGY and CDR2 SVAAGI. This CDR3 spans 14 amino acids. This CDR3 reads CASSSTGQQETQYF. CDR3 bases: TGTGCCAGCAGTTCAACGGGGCAACAAGAGACCCAGTACTTC.

The CDR3 DNA reads TGTGCCAGCAGCCAAGGTGGGGTATTGAACTATGGCTACACCTTC. This encodes CASSQGGVLNYGYTF. The J gene is TRBJ1-2, the V gene TRBV3-1 (or the pseudogene TRBV3-2); no definite D call. The germline gives CDR1 LGHDT, CDR2 YNNKEL (reference sequence). There are 15 residues in the CDR3. Trimming stripped 1 base from V and 2 bases from J, with 11 bases between.

The V call is TRBV19, the J call TRBJ2-5; D tentatively reads TRBD1 or TRBD2 (6 bases each). The V end was cut by 3 bases, the J end by 5 bases, with 16 bases between. Germline-derived CDR1 and CDR2 are LNHDA and SQIVND (reference sequence). CDR3 length: 15 residues. The CDR3 DNA is TGTGCCAGTAGTATGGTCCGGGGGCCGGGGGAGACCCAGTACTTC. This encodes CASSMVRGPGETQYF.

The chain couples TRBV5-5 to TRBJ2-1; 8 bases are shared with TRBD2. Germline V gene data show CDR1 as SGHKS and CDR2 as YYEKEE (reference sequence). The J segment lost 6 bases and the V segment lost 1 base, leaving 6 bases of the junction unmatched. The CDR3 contains 15 residues. CDR3 in amino acids: CASSLTSGVLNEQFF. For the CDR3, the DNA is TGTGCCAGCAGCTTGACTAGCGGAGTTCTCAATGAGCAGTTCTTC.

The rearrangement joins TRBV28 to TRBJ1-1, with a weak D call TRBD1 (5 bases). The germline V gene has CDR1 MDHEN and CDR2 SYDVKM. CDR3 length equals 16 residues. The V and J ends lost 7 bases and 0 bases respectively, with 18 bases between them. The CDR3 nucleotides are TGTGCCAGCAAACCGCGAGAGGGGCTCATGAACACTGAAGCTTTCTTT. It translates to CASKPREGLMNTEAFF.

The J gene is TRBJ1-6, the V gene TRBV7-9; the D gene is possibly TRBD1 (5 bases). The CDR3 has 14 residues. Germline V gene data show CDR1 as SEHNR and CDR2 as FQNEAQ (reference sequence). Trimming removed 0 bases from V and 6 bases from J, with 6 bases in between. The CDR3 region is CASSLAGLNSPLHF. The CDR3 DNA follows: TGTGCCAGCAGCTTAGCGGGGCTTAATTCACCCCTCCACTTT.

The table lists this clone with a few counts. The V call is TRBV18, the J call TRBJ2-5; no clear D. The CDR3 length is 12 residues. V lost 3 bases and J 9 bases, leaving 11 bases between the germline ends. Germline V lookup: CDR1 KGHSH, CDR2 LQKENI. The CDR3 DNA follows: TGTGCCAGCTCACCGGATTCCCCGGCCCAGTACTTC. It encodes CASSPDSPAQYF.

This clone was seen only once. The chain combines TRBV7-2 with TRBJ1-1, with D perhaps TRBD1 (5 bases). This CDR3 contains 15 residues. V lost 2 bases, J lost 2 bases, and 12 bases lay in between. Germline assignment: CDR1 SGHTA and CDR2 FQGNSA. The CDR3 region has the DNA TGTGCCAGCAGCTTAAGCCGGGACTCCAACACTGAAGCTTTCTTT. Its translation: CASSLSRDSNTEAFF. Full variable domain (rest looked up from reference TRBV7-2 and TRBJ1-1): GAGVSQSPSNKVTEKGKDVELRCDPISGHTALYWYRQSLGQGLEFLIYFQGNSAPDKSGLPSDRFSAERTGGSVSTLTIQRTQQEDSAVYLCASSLSRDSNTEAFFGQGTRLTVV.

This clone is a singleton in its sample. The CDR3 spells CASSSPGQSSGNTIYF. CDR3 DNA sequence: TGTGCCAGCAGCTCGCCGGGACAGAGCTCTGGAAACACCATATATTTT. The V call is TRBV7-2, the J call TRBJ1-3, with 7 bases fitting TRBD1. The ends lost 4 bases at V and 0 bases at J; junction bases unmatched: 6. The CDR3 runs 16 residues. Germline V gives CDR1 SGHTA, CDR2 FQGNSA. Complete variable domain (other parts from reference TRBV7-2 and TRBJ1-3): GAGVSQSPSNKVTEKGKDVELRCDPISGHTALYWYRQSLGQGLEFLIYFQGNSAPDKSGLPSDRFSAERTGGSVSTLTIQRTQQEDSAVYLCASSSPGQSSGNTIYFGEGSWLTVV.

The chain couples TRBV15 to TRBJ2-7; D is tentatively TRBD1 or TRBD2 (7 bases each). In germline, CDR1 is LNHNV, CDR2 YYDKDF (reference sequence). This CDR3 has 13 residues. V lost 5 bases and J 11 bases, leaving 19 bases between the germline ends. CDR3 DNA: TGTGCCACCAGCCCCGGGGGGAGAGACAGGGAGTACTTC. This encodes CATSPGGRDREYF.

V is TRBV11-2 and J is TRBJ1-1, with 7 positions matching TRBD1. V shed 2 bases, J shed 4 bases, and the junction held 7 bases outside the gene matches. The CDR3 contains 15 residues. Germline CDR1 reads SGHAT; CDR2 reads FQNNGV. The CDR3 sequence is CASSLLTGVGTEAFF. CDR3 bases: TGTGCCAGCAGCTTATTAACAGGGGTCGGCACTGAAGCTTTCTTT.

The chain links TRBV4-3 to TRBJ1-1; weak D call: TRBD1 (6 bases). The CDR3 length is 17 residues. Trimming removed 0 bases at V and 1 base at J, with 15 bases between. CDR1 is LGHNA, CDR2 YSLEER, per germline. CDR3 in amino acids: CASSQDYLTRGNTEAFF. CDR3 DNA sequence: TGCGCCAGCAGCCAAGATTACCTAACCAGGGGGAACACTGAAGCTTTCTTT.

J is TRBJ1-1 and V is TRBV7-2, with 8 bases fitting TRBD1. Germline V gives CDR1 SGHTA, CDR2 FQGNSA. This CDR3 is 14 amino acids long. V lost 8 bases, J lost 7 bases, and 12 bases stayed unmatched. This chain's CDR3 is CASQYQGAGSEAFF. The DNA of the CDR3 is TGTGCCAGCCAATATCAGGGGGCTGGTAGTGAAGCTTTCTTT. Complete variable domain (other parts from reference TRBV7-2 and TRBJ1-1): GAGVSQSPSNKVTEKGKDVELRCDPISGHTALYWYRQSLGQGLEFLIYFQGNSAPDKSGLPSDRFSAERTGGSVSTLTIQRTQQEDSAVYLCASQYQGAGSEAFFGQGTRLTVV.

The chain uses TRBV28 and TRBJ1-1; D is possibly TRBD1 (5 bases). V shed 4 bases and J shed 1 base, with 10 bases lying between them. Germline V gives CDR1 MDHEN, CDR2 SYDVKM. The CDR3 extends over 14 amino acids. Here the CDR3 DNA reads TGTGCCAGCAGTTGGCCCGACAGGAACACTGAAGCTTTCTTT. This codes for CASSWPDRNTEAFF.

J is TRBJ2-7 and V is TRBV5-4; 7 bases map to TRBD1. The V and J ends lost 0 bases and 0 bases, in that order; junction bases with no gene match: 3. CDR1 is SGHNT and CDR2 is YYREEE in the germline V gene (reference sequence). This CDR3 comprises 15 residues. This chain's CDR3 is CASSLGQGSSYEQYF. CDR3 coding DNA: TGTGCCAGCAGCTTGGGACAGGGCAGCTCCTACGAGCAGTACTTC.

V gene TRBV28 combines with J gene TRBJ2-5; D may be TRBD1 (6 bases). The CDR3 totals 13 residues. Germline V gives CDR1 MDHEN, CDR2 SYDVKM. Trimming took off 5 bases at V and 7 bases at J, with 14 bases between the two ends. CDR3 in amino acids: CASSPQGPGTQYF. The CDR3 nucleotides are TGTGCCAGCAGTCCCCAGGGGCCCGGGACCCAGTACTTC.

The chain joins TRBV9 to TRBJ2-7, with 12 bases lining up with TRBD2. V shed 4 bases and J 1 base; nucleotides not matched to a gene: 6. The CDR3 is made up of 16 amino acids. The germline gives CDR1 SGDLS, CDR2 YYNGEE. In DNA form, the CDR3 reads TGTGCCAGCAGCCCCTCCGGGACTAGCGGGTCCTACGAGCAGTACTTC. This translates into CASSPSGTSGSYEQYF.

The chain recombines TRBV7-3 with TRBJ1-1; D unclear. This CDR3 region has 13 residues. The V gene lost 2 bases and the J gene lost 6 bases, with 10 bases spanning the gap. CDR1 SGHTA and CDR2 FQGTGA come from the germline V gene. The CDR3 is CASSLSSLSEAFF. DNA of the CDR3: TGTGCCAGCAGCTTATCGAGTCTCTCTGAAGCTTTCTTT.

J is TRBJ2-3 and V is TRBV11-2; D uncertain. In germline, CDR1 is SGHAT, CDR2 FQNNGV. The V gene lost 4 bases and the J gene lost 2 bases, with 16 bases spanning the gap. The CDR3 is made up of 16 amino acids. DNA of the CDR3: TGTGCCAGCAGCTACCTGGCGGAGCCCTACACAGATACGCAGTATTTT. Amino acids: CASSYLAEPYTDTQYF.